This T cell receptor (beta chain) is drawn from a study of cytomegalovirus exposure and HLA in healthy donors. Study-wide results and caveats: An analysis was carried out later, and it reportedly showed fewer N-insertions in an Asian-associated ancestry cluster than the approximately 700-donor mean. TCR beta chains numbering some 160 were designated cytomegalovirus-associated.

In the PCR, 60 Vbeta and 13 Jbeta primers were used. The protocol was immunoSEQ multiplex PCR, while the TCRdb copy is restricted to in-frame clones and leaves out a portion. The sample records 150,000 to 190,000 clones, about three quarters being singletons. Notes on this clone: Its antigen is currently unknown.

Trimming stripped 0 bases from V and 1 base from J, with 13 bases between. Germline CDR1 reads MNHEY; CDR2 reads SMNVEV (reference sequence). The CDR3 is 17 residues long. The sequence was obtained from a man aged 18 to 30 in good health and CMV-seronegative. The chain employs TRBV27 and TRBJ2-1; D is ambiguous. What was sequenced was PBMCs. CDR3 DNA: TGTGCCAGCAGTTTATCCTCCCAGCGCTGGTCCTACAATGAGCAGTTCTTC. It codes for CASSLSSQRWSYNEQFF.